The 27 T cell receptor beta chains given below trace back to one sample, sequenced in a study of blood T cell repertoires in COVID-19. The table came from immunoSEQ multiplex PCR; TCRdb's copy has only in-frame clones and leaves some out. The sample contains about 52,000 clones, 86% of which appear only once. Sequenced: peripheral blood. The receptors derive from a woman aged 80 or older with acute or convalescent COVID-19.

The rearrangement links TRBV3-1 (or the pseudogene TRBV3-2) to TRBJ1-6; D not certain. The CDR3 length is 14 residues. From germline, CDR1 is LGHDT and CDR2 YNNKEL (reference sequence). Trimming took off 3 bases at V and 8 bases at J, with 11 bases between the two ends. The CDR3 here is CASSQAGSYSPLHF. Here the CDR3 DNA reads TGTGCCAGCAGCCAGGCAGGTTCCTATTCACCCCTCCACTTT.

The chain joins TRBV5-1 to TRBJ1-3; D gene uncertain. From germline, CDR1 is SGHRS and CDR2 YFSETQ. The V gene lost 4 bases and the J gene lost 2 bases, with 13 bases spanning the gap. The CDR3 spans 15 residues. CDR3 coding DNA: TGCGCCAGCAGCGGAGGCTCGCGGGCTGGAAACACCATATATTTT. As protein: CASSGGSRAGNTIYF.

The rearrangement joins TRBV3-1 (or the pseudogene TRBV3-2) to TRBJ2-2, with a tentative D call TRBD2 (6 bases). The germline CDR1 and CDR2 sequences are LGHDT and YNNKEL (reference sequence). This CDR3 has 16 amino acids. V was cut by 4 bases and J by 2 bases, with 14 bases left in between. The CDR3 reads CASSRGIAANTGELFF. The CDR3 bases are TGTGCCAGCAGCCGCGGTATAGCGGCAAACACCGGGGAGCTGTTTTTT.

The J gene is TRBJ1-5, the V gene TRBV24-1, with 7 bases that match TRBD1. Trimming removed 3 bases from V and 5 bases from J; junction bases left unmatched: 6. The germline V gene encodes CDR1 KGHDR and CDR2 SFDVKD. The CDR3 is made up of 15 amino acids. The CDR3 loop reads CATSDHRDSHQPQHF. CDR3 nucleotide sequence: TGTGCCACCAGTGATCATCGGGACAGCCATCAGCCCCAGCATTTT.

This clone was detected only a few times. The chain employs TRBV30 and TRBJ1-6; the match to TRBD1 covers 7 bases. V trimming: 8 bases; J trimming: 7 bases; junction bases outside the gene matches: 8. This CDR3 contains 13 residues. Germline CDR1 reads GTSNPN; CDR2 reads SVGIG (reference sequence). In DNA, the CDR3 is TGTGCCGCTAAGGGACAGCCGAATTCACCCCTCCACTTT. The encoded protein is CAAKGQPNSPLHF.

The rearrangement links TRBV15 to TRBJ2-3; perhaps TRBD2 as D (5 bases). CDR3 size: 13 residues. V was pared by 3 bases and J by 2 bases, with 6 bases between. Germline loops: CDR1 LNHNV, CDR2 YYDKDF (reference sequence). The CDR3 DNA follows: TGTGCCACCAGCAGGCGGGCCACAGATACGCAGTATTTT. It specifies CATSRRATDTQYF.

V usage is TRBV27 and J usage is TRBJ2-7, with D perhaps TRBD1 (6 bases). Germline V gene sequence: CDR1 MNHEY, CDR2 SMNVEV (reference sequence). V was trimmed by 4 bases and J by 5 bases, leaving 15 bases between them. The CDR3 is made up of 14 amino acids. CDR3 nucleotide sequence: TGTGCCAGCAGTTCCAACCAACAGGGAAACGAGCAGTACGTC. Its protein product is CASSSNQQGNEQYV.

The V and J genes are TRBV30 and TRBJ2-4, with 13 bases matching TRBD2. The trim removed 4 bases at V and 0 bases at J, leaving 9 bases unmatched. The CDR3 is made up of 18 amino acids. Germline V gene lookup returns CDR1 GTSNPN and CDR2 SVGIG (reference sequence). As DNA, the CDR3 is TGTGCCTGGACACCGGGACTAGCGGGAAATTTAGCCAAAAACATTCAGTACTTC. Amino acid sequence: CAWTPGLAGNLAKNIQYF.

V and J are TRBV3-1 (or the pseudogene TRBV3-2) and TRBJ2-1; 7 bases line up with TRBD2. The CDR3 extends over 14 amino acids. Germline V CDR1 and CDR2: LGHDT, YNNKEL (reference sequence). J gave up 6 bases and V 7 bases, and 9 bases lay outside the gene matches. The CDR3 sequence is CASISSGLSNEQFF. The CDR3 coding sequence is TGTGCCAGCATCTCTAGCGGACTCAGCAATGAGCAGTTCTTC.

This clone was seen only once. The chain is built from TRBV13 and TRBJ2-3, with TRBD2 matching 8 bases. The CDR3 contains 16 residues. With V trimmed by 4 bases and J by 4 bases, 10 bases remained unmatched. From germline, CDR1 is PRHDT and CDR2 FYEKMQ (reference sequence). The CDR3 loop is CASSSGGAGAPDTQYF. The CDR3 DNA is TGTGCCAGCAGCTCGGGGGGAGCGGGAGCCCCAGATACGCAGTATTTT. Supplemented by reference TRBV13 and TRBJ2-3, the full variable domain reads AAGVIQSPRHLIKEKRETATLKCYPIPRHDTVYWYQQGPGQDPQFLISFYEKMQSDKGSIPDRFSAQQFSDYHSELNMSSLELGDSALYFCASSSGGAGAPDTQYFGPGTRLTVL.

The rearrangement joins TRBV9 to TRBJ2-1; 7 bases are shared with TRBD2. Unmatched junction bases numbered 6, after V lost 0 bases and J lost 6 bases. The CDR3 contains 15 residues. Germline CDR1 SGDLS, CDR2 YYNGEE. The CDR3 region is CASSVGLATGNEQFF. The CDR3 bases are TGTGCCAGCAGCGTAGGACTAGCTACGGGCAATGAGCAGTTCTTC.

The rearrangement uses TRBV5-1 and TRBJ2-7; D perhaps matches TRBD2 (5 bases). The CDR3 is 17 amino acids. Germline CDR1 reads SGHRS; CDR2 reads YFSETQ. The V end lost 0 bases, the J end lost 3 bases, and 19 bases lay between the germline ends. Here the CDR3 reads CASSLGGLDSWSYEQYF. CDR3 in DNA: TGCGCCAGCAGCTTGGGGGGATTGGACTCCTGGAGCTACGAGCAGTACTTC.

The V call is TRBV14, the J call TRBJ1-4, with D tentatively TRBD1 (6 bases). The CDR3 is made up of 15 amino acids. Germline loops: CDR1 SGHDN, CDR2 FVKESK. V was pared by 4 bases and J by 6 bases, with 15 bases between. CDR3 coding DNA: TGTGCCAGCAGCCCTTTGGGACAAAGCGATGAAAAACTGTTTTTT. As protein: CASSPLGQSDEKLFF.

The CDR3 region has the DNA TGTGCCAGCAGTCAATGGACACAGAATACCTACGAGCAGTACTTC. Amino acid sequence: CASSQWTQNTYEQYF. The J gene is TRBJ2-7, the V gene TRBV28; D perhaps matches TRBD1 (5 bases). Germline assignment: CDR1 MDHEN and CDR2 SYDVKM. The CDR3 consists of 15 residues. Trimming took off 5 bases at V and 2 bases at J, with 16 bases between the two ends.

V gene TRBV13 combines with J gene TRBJ1-3, with 7 bases fitting TRBD1. The germline V gene has CDR1 PRHDT and CDR2 FYEKMQ (reference sequence). V shed 2 bases, J shed 2 bases, and the junction held 6 bases outside the gene matches. This CDR3 has 16 residues. In DNA form, the CDR3 reads TGTGCCAGCAGCTTAACTAGGGGGCTAACTGGAAACACCATATATTTT. Translated: CASSLTRGLTGNTIYF.

This clone was observed once. The rearrangement uses TRBV5-1 and TRBJ2-2; D is uncertain. CDR3 size: 11 residues. The ends were cut back, 0 bases at V and 13 bases at J, with 7 bases in the middle. From germline, CDR1 is SGHRS and CDR2 YFSETQ. The CDR3 loop reads CASSLGSGLFF. DNA for the CDR3: TGCGCCAGCAGCTTGGGGTCGGGGCTGTTTTTT.

The chain carries TRBV29-1 and TRBJ1-1, with no clear D. Trimming shortened V by 5 bases and J by 0 bases, and 10 bases separated the two germline ends. In germline, CDR1 is SQVTM, CDR2 ANQGSEA. The CDR3 contains 13 residues. The CDR3 DNA reads as TGCAGCGTTCACAGATTCATGAACACTGAAGCTTTCTTT. This gives the protein CSVHRFMNTEAFF.

J is TRBJ2-5 and V is TRBV11-3, with D uncertain. The length of the CDR3 is 13 residues. Trimming cost V 5 bases and J 1 base, with 8 bases left between them. Germline assignment: CDR1 SGHNT and CDR2 YENEEA. Here the CDR3 reads CASSIRLQETQYF. In DNA, the CDR3 is TGTGCCAGCAGCATCAGGCTCCAAGAGACCCAGTACTTC.

The chain employs TRBV25-1 and TRBJ1-6; the D gene is possibly TRBD1 (6 bases). V lost 6 bases, J lost 6 bases, and 21 bases lay in between. Germline V lookup: CDR1 MGHDK, CDR2 SYGVNS. The CDR3 is 17 residues long. As DNA, the CDR3 is TGTGCCAGCAGCTCCTCAACGGTGCAGGGGCTTAATTCACCCCTCCACTTT. Translated, it gives CASSSSTVQGLNSPLHF.

The chain couples TRBV6-9 to TRBJ2-7; tentatively, D is TRBD2 (6 bases). This CDR3 comprises 14 residues. V lost 6 bases, J lost 3 bases, and 15 bases lay in between. The germline gives CDR1 MNHGY, CDR2 SVAAGI. The CDR3 sequence: CASRGPGLYYEQYV. The CDR3, as DNA: TGTGCCAGCAGAGGTCCGGGACTTTACTACGAGCAGTACGTC.

This clone has a single count. The chain carries TRBV14 and TRBJ2-3, with 7 bases matching TRBD1. The trim removed 0 bases at V and 1 base at J, leaving 13 bases unmatched. Germline CDR1 reads SGHDN; CDR2 reads FVKESK. This CDR3 contains 19 residues. CDR3 loop: CASSQEPGTARRGTDTQYF. DNA of the CDR3: TGTGCCAGCAGCCAAGAACCTGGGACAGCCAGACGGGGCACAGATACGCAGTATTTT.

The chain is built from TRBV27 and TRBJ2-6, with TRBD1 identical over 7 bases. Germline V gene data show CDR1 as MNHEY and CDR2 as SMNVEV (reference sequence). Losses at the gene ends were 1 base for V and 4 bases for J; bases not matched to a gene: 16. The CDR3 spans 20 residues. Written as DNA, the CDR3 is TGTGCCAGCAGTTTATTTCGAGGGGGCGCTATTTCGGGCGGGGCCAACGTCCTGACTTTC. It specifies CASSLFRGGAISGGANVLTF.

The V gene is TRBV14, the J gene TRBJ2-1, with a possible D match to TRBD2 (5 bases). CDR1 is SGHDN, CDR2 FVKESK, per germline. Trimming took off 4 bases at V and 3 bases at J, with 16 bases between the two ends. CDR3 length: 16 amino acids. The CDR3 here is CASSRKLSGDYNEQFF. The DNA of the CDR3 is TGTGCCAGCAGCCGAAAACTCAGCGGAGACTACAATGAGCAGTTCTTC.

The rearrangement uses TRBV5-1 and TRBJ2-1; TRBD2 is a possible D gene (6 bases). The CDR3 has 13 residues. V lost 4 bases and J 4 bases, leaving 9 bases between the germline ends. Germline V lookup: CDR1 SGHRS, CDR2 YFSETQ. The CDR3 bases are TGCGCCAGCAGCCGGGGACTTTACAATGAGCAGTTCTTC. It is translated as CASSRGLYNEQFF.

The chain links TRBV19 to TRBJ2-1; 11 bases map to TRBD1. J gave up 8 bases and V 7 bases, and 10 bases lay outside the gene matches. There are 15 residues in the CDR3. Germline V CDR1 and CDR2: LNHDA, SQIVND (reference sequence). CDR3 DNA: TGTGCCAGTACCGATACAGGACAGGGGGCAGATGAGCAGTTCTTC. Protein product: CASTDTGQGADEQFF.

This rearrangement joins TRBV9 to TRBJ2-2; a possible D gene is TRBD2 (6 bases). Trimming stripped 0 bases from V and 4 bases from J, with 13 bases between. Per the germline V gene, CDR1 is SGDLS and CDR2 is YYNGEE. This CDR3 region has 16 residues. CDR3 amino acids: CASSVEAGSLTGELFF. In nucleotides, the CDR3 is TGTGCCAGCAGCGTAGAAGCGGGCAGTCTCACCGGGGAGCTGTTTTTT.

CDR3: CASSARGLAGLSSYNEQFF. The CDR3 DNA reads as TGTGCCAGCAGCGCCCGGGGACTAGCGGGATTAAGCTCCTACAATGAGCAGTTCTTC. V gene TRBV7-9 combines with J gene TRBJ2-1, with 13 bases that match TRBD2. Per germline, CDR1 SEHNR and CDR2 FQNEAQ (reference sequence). The CDR3 totals 19 residues. The V and J ends lost 5 bases and 0 bases, in that order; junction bases with no gene match: 10.